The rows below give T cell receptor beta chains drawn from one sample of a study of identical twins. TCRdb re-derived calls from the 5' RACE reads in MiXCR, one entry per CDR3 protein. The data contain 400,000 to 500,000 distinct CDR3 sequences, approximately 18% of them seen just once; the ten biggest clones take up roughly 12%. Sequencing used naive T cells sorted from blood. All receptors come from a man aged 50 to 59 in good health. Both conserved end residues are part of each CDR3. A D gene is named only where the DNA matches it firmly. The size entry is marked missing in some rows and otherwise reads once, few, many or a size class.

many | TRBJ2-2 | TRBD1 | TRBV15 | CATSKDRSLANTGELFF | TGTGCCACCAGCAAGGACAGGAGCCTGGCTAACACCGGGGAGCTGTTTTTT
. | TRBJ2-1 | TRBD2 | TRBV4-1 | CASSQGLADYNEQFF | TGCGCCAGCAGCCAAGGACTAGCGGACTACAATGAGCAGTTCTTC
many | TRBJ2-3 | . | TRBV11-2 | CASSFNEMSNTDTQYF | TGTGCCAGCAGCTTCAACGAGATGTCGAACACAGATACGCAGTATTTT
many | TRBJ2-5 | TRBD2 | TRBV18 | CASSPRRTSGAEETQYF | TGTGCCAGCTCGCCAAGGAGGACTAGCGGGGCGGAAGAGACCCAGTACTTC
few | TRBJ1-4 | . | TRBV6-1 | CASSEIGVLEKLFF | TGTGCCAGCAGTGAAATAGGGGTCCTTGAAAAACTGTTTTTT
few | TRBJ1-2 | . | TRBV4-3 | CASSHDSRVDPYGYTF | TGCGCCAGCAGCCATGACTCACGGGTAGATCCCTATGGCTACACCTTC
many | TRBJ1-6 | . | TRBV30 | CAWSVPGVGSPLHF | TGTGCCTGGAGTGTACCAGGGGTAGGCTCACCCCTCCACTTT
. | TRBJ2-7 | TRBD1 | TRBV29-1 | CSARTGAGYEQYF | TGCAGCGCCAGGACAGGGGCCGGTTACGAGCAGTACTTC
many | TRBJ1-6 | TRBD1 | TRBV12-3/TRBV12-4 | CASSLGDRRSSPLHF | TGTGCCAGCAGTTTAGGGGACAGGAGGAGTTCACCCCTCCACTTT
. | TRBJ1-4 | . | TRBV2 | CASNLDTEEKLFF | TGTGCCAGCAACCTGGACACCGAAGAAAAACTGTTTTTT